Listed here is a single T cell receptor beta chain. In this sample, this clonotype turned up many times. It lacks a known antigen. There are no base qualities to consult, and no much larger clone falls within one base. The data were taken from a study of T cells in Graves' hyperthyroidism and ophthalmopathy (dated by TCRdb to between 2017 and 2020). Looking at the study overall: Peripheral blood samples were taken at initial diagnosis, before any treatment was given. Whether ophthalmopathy could be predicted prospectively was tested in an independent validation cohort made up of under 20 hyperthyroidism patients plus 17 patients who later progressed to ophthalmopathy. Once sampling was done, hyperthyroidism patients were given methimazole at a starting dose of 30 mg daily, whereas ophthalmopathy patients were given high-dose intravenous methylprednisolone. The study also compared thyroid tissue and blood T-cell repertoires from five or six Graves' hyperthyroidism patients. The paper reports TCR Vbeta CDR3 sequencing of 135 peripheral blood samples: under 45 ophthalmopathy, 70 to 85 hyperthyroidism and around 17 progressor patients. The 90 to 100 discovery patients were randomly divided into training and test sets at a 7:3 ratio. TCR V-J signatures able to tell the groups apart were searched for in a discovery cohort of 90 to 100 patients, of whom about 40 had Graves' ophthalmopathy and around 56 had stable Graves' hyperthyroidism. General findings and caveats noted by the study authors: In validation, progression to ophthalmopathy was predicted by the model with 70.59% sensitivity and 72% to 80% specificity, a median of about 6.4 months before onset. Most expanded thyroid clonotypes (frequency above 0.001) were also detected in blood, suggesting blood repertoires may reflect thyroid immune responses. No statistical method was used to fix the sample size in advance, and group allocation was not hidden from the investigators. A model built on a 13 V-J signature distinguished ophthalmopathy from stable hyperthyroidism, reaching about 89% sensitivity and around 81% specificity in cross-validation and 80%/75% in testing.

The TCR beta CDR3 regions were amplified from the RNA transcripts. For the first round of RT-PCR on the TCR CDR3, the HTBI primer set was used together with the Qiagen OneStep RT-PCR kit. A second multiplex PCR round built the libraries, followed by size selection and purification. Sequencing of the libraries was done on an Illumina HiSeq2000 using paired-end 100 bp reads. The paper's data handling went like this. SOAPnuke was used to process the raw data, throwing out any read that contained adapters or uncalled bases, had a mean Phred below 15, or lacked an exact constant-primer or identifier match. COPE v1.2.5 was used to merge high-quality paired reads, and clonotypes were defined as unique nucleotide sequences. MiTCR v1.1 was used to align the clonotypes against IMGT TRBV, TRBD and TRBJ reference segments. The analysis was restricted to V-J combinations with a frequency above 0.0001, which together covered 99% to 99.2% of the repertoires. A TCS score was defined as the ratio of F50 (clonal expansion) to E x V (chaos), with BLOSUM62-based TCRdist applied between CDR3 peptides within each V-J. Welch's t-statistics and random forest reduced some 510 V-J features to roughly 13, which were used in a naive Bayes classifier (R e1071). Using fastp at Q25 and MiXCR, TCRdb reprocessed the public reads and kept productive beta chains. CDR3 protein duplicates are merged, each entry listing the most common genes and DNA. The V and J calls follow TCRdb's processing rather than the paper's. This sample holds hundreds of thousands of distinct CDR3 sequences; around 24% were observed only once. The top ten hold approximately 11% of the sample.

Moderately to severely active disease, a Clinical Activity Score of at least 3, a NOSPECS grade of at least 4, and a duration under 3 months were present in ophthalmopathy patients. The study excluded patients with uncontrolled infections, other autoimmune diseases, pregnancy or lactation. Clinical symptoms, serum thyroxine and TRAb, thyroid ultrasound, and orbital computed tomography formed the basis for the diagnoses. PBMCs were isolated from about 9 ml of fresh peripheral blood by Ficoll-Paque density gradient centrifugation. Total RNA was extracted with Trizol reagent, and quality was checked on an Agilent 2100 Bioanalyzer. The CDR3 goes from the cysteine to the phenylalanine over 15 residues. Kept here is only the CDR3 DNA, which spans 45 bases and is read in frame from base 1. CDR1 and CDR2 are drawn from the germline V gene (reference sequence): LNHDA, SQIVND. Compared with germline, V lacks 3 bases and J lacks 5 bases; bases without a gene match: 6.

The chain is assembled from TRBV19 and TRBJ2-5; the junction holds 10 bases that match TRBD1. Sequenced: blood. The origin of this receptor is a young woman with Graves' ophthalmopathy. Read as DNA, the sequence is TGTGCCAGTAGTATTCCGGGACAGGGGTCGGAGACCCAGTACTTC. Translated, it reads CASSIPGQGSETQYF.